Listed below are T cell receptor beta chains from one sample, sequenced in a study of T cell repertoires in cytomegalovirus infection. In TCRdb, the reads were re-called with MiXCR into one record per CDR3 protein. The sample has around 900,000 distinct CDR3 sequences; approximately 31% are singletons. Their target antigens are unknown. The specimen comprised cultured CD8+ T cells from PBMCs, sampled from culture after CMV antigen stimulation. These receptors all come from a human donor in good health (CMV status not recorded). Some clones in this sample may be carry-over from other donors' samples. Both conserved end residues are part of each CDR3. D genes are given only for firm matches. Clone size is shown for a subset of rows, as once, few, many or a class of expanded clone.

>TRBJ2-7|.|.|TRBV27
CASSSVLGGRKPYEQYF
TGTGCCAGCAGTTCCGTTTTGGGGGGGCGGAAGCCCTACGAGCAGTACTTC
>TRBJ2-5|TRBD1|few|TRBV7-9
CASSIRQGKQETQYF
TGTGCCAGCAGCATTCGACAGGGGAAGCAAGAGACCCAGTACTTC
>TRBJ1-1|.|many|TRBV12-3/TRBV12-4
CASRDGSITEAFF
TGTGCCAGCAGGGATGGGTCAATCACTGAAGCTTTCTTT
>TRBJ2-5|.|.|TRBV15
CATSRESRGQTQYF
TGTGCCACCAGCAGAGAATCCAGGGGCCAGACCCAGTACTTC
>TRBJ2-5|.|many|TRBV20-1
CSAPAKGGGLQETQYF
TGCAGTGCTCCCGCCAAGGGCGGGGGCCTCCAAGAGACCCAGTACTTC
>TRBJ1-5|.|.|TRBV6-5
CASGIGTPNQPQHF
TGTGCCAGCGGAATTGGGACACCTAATCAGCCCCAGCATTTT
>TRBJ2-7|.|few|TRBV12-5
CASGLKQGGYEQYF
TGTGCTAGTGGTTTGAAACAGGGTGGTTACGAGCAGTACTTC
>TRBJ2-1|.|.|TRBV12-3/TRBV12-4
CASSLKDYTYNEQFF
TGTGCCAGCAGTCTAAAGGACTACACCTACAATGAGCAGTTCTTC
>TRBJ1-5|.|few|TRBV27
CASSLYPHNQPQHF
TGTGCCAGCAGTTTATACCCCCACAATCAGCCCCAGCATTTT
>TRBJ1-1|.|.|TRBV27
CASSLGGPSAEAFF
TGTGCCAGCAGTTTGGGGGGCCCGAGCGCTGAAGCTTTCTTT
>TRBJ2-6|.|.|TRBV13
CASSPRGFANVLTF
TGTGCCAGCAGCCCCCGTGGTTTTGCCAACGTCCTGACTTTC
>TRBJ2-1|.|.|TRBV6-6
CASSYLRFNEQFF
TGTGCCAGCAGTTACCTCCGGTTCAATGAGCAGTTCTTC
>TRBJ2-5|.|.|TRBV7-9
CASSSRREGETQYF
TGTGCCAGCAGCTCCCGGCGAGAGGGGGAGACCCAGTACTTC
>TRBJ1-2|.|.|TRBV15
CATSRDRRGIGGYTF
TGTGCCACCAGCAGAGATCGAAGGGGGATTGGCGGCTACACCTTC
>TRBJ2-3|.|.|TRBV4-1
CASSFAGRTTDTQYF
TGCGCCAGCAGCTTCGCAGGGCGGACCACAGATACGCAGTATTTT
>TRBJ1-1|TRBD1|few|TRBV4-1
CASSQLPGTGNTEAFF
TGCGCCAGCAGCCAACTCCCCGGGACAGGGAACACTGAAGCTTTCTTT
>TRBJ1-2|.|.|TRBV4-2
CASSQVGGYTF
TGTGCCAGCAGCCAAGTCGGAGGCTACACCTTC
>TRBJ1-2|.|.|TRBV19
CGSSGYGYTF
TGTGGCAGCTCTGGATATGGCTACACCTTC
>TRBJ2-5|.|few|TRBV12-3/TRBV12-4
CASSLKRPSAMRWETQYF
TGTGCCAGCAGTCTGAAACGCCCAAGCGCCATGAGGTGGGAGACCCAGTACTTC
>TRBJ2-2|TRBD2|.|TRBV19
CASSIRGGVNTGELFF
TGTGCCAGTAGTATTCGGGGGGGTGTGAACACCGGGGAGCTGTTTTTT
>TRBJ2-3|TRBD1|.|TRBV12-5
CASGPHGQGADTQYF
TGTGCTAGTGGTCCCCACGGCCAGGGGGCAGATACGCAGTATTTT
>TRBJ2-1|.|few|TRBV6-1
CASSPPRDNEQFF
TGTGCCAGCAGTCCCCCGAGGGACAATGAGCAGTTCTTC
>TRBJ2-1|.|.|TRBV7-2
CASSLDWMGSYNEQFF
TGTGCCAGCAGCTTAGATTGGATGGGATCCTACAATGAGCAGTTCTTC
>TRBJ1-1|.|many|TRBV7-2
CASSAAGEYTEAFF
TGTGCCAGCAGCGCTGCGGGGGAGTACACTGAAGCTTTCTTT
>TRBJ2-6|TRBD1|.|TRBV7-9
CASSLSRPSEDRGRWAGANVLTF
TGTGCCAGCAGCTTAAGTCGTCCGAGTGAGGACAGGGGGCGCTGGGCTGGGGCCAACGTCCTGACTTTC
>TRBJ2-4|TRBD1|few|TRBV6-2/TRBV6-3
CASSYVGQGPIQYF
TGTGCCAGCAGTTACGTGGGACAGGGTCCCATTCAGTACTTC
>TRBJ2-3|.|.|TRBV7-6
CASSLVSSDSTDTQYF
TGTGCCAGCAGCTTAGTGTCTAGCGATAGCACAGATACGCAGTATTTT
>TRBJ1-6|TRBD1|.|TRBV28
CASSAETGLNSPLHF
TGTGCCAGCAGTGCCGAGACAGGGCTTAATTCACCCCTCCACTTT
>TRBJ2-7|TRBD1|.|TRBV27
CASSWTGGRILTRDEQYF
TGTGCCAGCAGTTGGACAGGGGGCAGAATCTTGACCCGGGACGAGCAGTACTTC
>TRBJ2-5|TRBD2|many|TRBV7-2
CASTGWLAGSQETQYF
TGTGCCAGCACGGGGTGGCTAGCGGGGTCTCAAGAGACCCAGTACTTC
>TRBJ2-7|TRBD1|.|TRBV7-8
CASSLTGGGNEQYF
TGTGCCAGCAGCTTAACAGGGGGTGGGAACGAGCAGTACTTC
>TRBJ2-5|.|.|TRBV29-1
CSVDREAGDNQETQYF
TGCAGCGTTGACAGAGAGGCCGGAGACAACCAAGAGACCCAGTACTTC
>TRBJ1-1|.|few|TRBV4-1
CASSHLGNTEAFF
TGCGCCAGCAGCCACCTAGGGAACACTGAAGCTTTCTTT
>TRBJ1-2|TRBD1|.|TRBV19
CASTWGGGTENYGYTF
TGTGCCAGTACCTGGGGGGGAGGGACAGAGAACTATGGCTACACCTTC
>TRBJ2-1|TRBD2|.|TRBV12-3/TRBV12-4
CASSLIAGGGNEQFF
TGTGCCAGCAGCCTTATAGCGGGGGGGGGCAATGAGCAGTTCTTC
>TRBJ2-5|.|.|TRBV15
CATSRSGGAETQYF
TGTGCCACCAGCAGATCCGGGGGCGCGGAGACCCAGTACTTC
>TRBJ2-2|.|few|TRBV12-5
CASGLGGGELFF
TGTGCTAGTGGTTTAGGGGGCGGGGAGCTGTTTTTT
>TRBJ2-1|.|many|TRBV6-1
CASSEAVDSYNEQFF
TGTGCCAGCAGTGAAGCGGTGGACTCCTACAATGAGCAGTTCTTC
>TRBJ2-5|.|.|TRBV6-2/TRBV6-3
CASSYSWRSQETQYF
TGTGCCAGCAGTTACTCGTGGAGGAGCCAAGAGACCCAGTACTTC
>TRBJ1-1|.|.|TRBV7-6
CASSYIGTEAFF
TGTGCCAGCAGCTACATAGGGACTGAAGCTTTCTTT
>TRBJ2-3|.|.|TRBV20-1
CSARDLWGFADTQYF
TGCAGTGCTAGAGACTTGTGGGGATTCGCAGATACGCAGTATTTT
>TRBJ1-2|.|.|TRBV28
CASSDEGLGANYGYTF
TGTGCCAGCAGCGACGAAGGTTTGGGAGCTAACTATGGCTACACCTTC
>TRBJ2-1|.|.|TRBV27
CAGSPSSGGPLNEQFF
TGTGCCGGCAGTCCCTCGTCCGGGGGTCCCTTAAATGAGCAGTTCTTC
>TRBJ2-1|TRBD2|many|TRBV11-2
CASSLRDISGGITLDNEQFF
TGTGCCAGCAGCTTAAGGGATATTAGCGGGGGTATTACCCTCGACAATGAGCAGTTCTTC
>TRBJ2-3|.|.|TRBV19
CASSTGRYTDTQYF
TGTGCCAGTAGTACGGGGCGGTACACAGATACGCAGTATTTT